This record concerns one T cell receptor beta chain sequence. Its target is not known. CDR1 is MNHNY and CDR2 is SVGAGI in the germline V gene (reference sequence). V was shortened by 2 bases and J by 3 bases, with 8 bases between the two germline ends. CDR3 length: 14 residues. This entry is derived from a study of human thymus T cells. Points from the study as a whole: Gene usage (both V and J) appeared biased in thymic and blood repertoires. Highly overlapping thymic repertoires among unrelated individuals were reported in related research.

Thymus tissue was removed during corrective cardiac surgery. Donors were healthy Finnish babies undergoing corrective operations for congenital heart defects. TCRdb's copy holds only in-frame clones and misses some; the assay was immunoSEQ multiplex PCR. The sample carries about 78,000 clones, approximately 97% recorded once. Sequencing was done on a sample of thymus tissue. The receptor was derived from a boy in the first two years of life with a congenital heart defect but otherwise immunologically healthy. The chain has TRBV6-6 and TRBJ2-1; D remains unclear. The CDR3 DNA sequence: TGTGCCAGCAGTTACATCAGAAACTACAATGAGCAGTTCTTC. It specifies CASSYIRNYNEQFF.